At least ten counts were recorded for the clone carrying this TCR beta chain. No antigen is known for it. These data are taken from a study of T cells in Graves' hyperthyroidism and ophthalmopathy. Study outcomes and limitations: Most thyroid-expanded clonotypes above 0.001 were also found in blood. Patients with ophthalmopathy were separated from those with stable hyperthyroidism by a 13 V-J model.

The CDR3 totals 15 residues. Germline V gives CDR1 MDHEN, CDR2 SYDVKM. Trimming took 4 bases from V and 6 from J, leaving 19 bases between them. Amplification of TCR beta CDR3 regions was performed using RNA transcripts as template. The HTBI primer set was used in a first-round RT-PCR of the TCR CDR3. TCRdb fed the multiplex PCR reads into MiXCR, producing one record per CDR3 protein. Altogether 490,000 or so distinct CDR3 sequences are present, around 16% being singletons, with the ten largest covering approximately 32%. The origin of this receptor is a woman between 25 and 40 years old with Graves' ophthalmopathy. The V and J genes are TRBV28 and TRBJ2-7; D tentatively reads TRBD1 or TRBD2 (5 bases each). Sequenced sample: blood. The CDR3 DNA reads TGTGCCAGCAGTTCAGGGCCAGGAGGTTTTTCCGAGCAGTACTTC. This gives the protein CASSSGPGGFSEQYF.